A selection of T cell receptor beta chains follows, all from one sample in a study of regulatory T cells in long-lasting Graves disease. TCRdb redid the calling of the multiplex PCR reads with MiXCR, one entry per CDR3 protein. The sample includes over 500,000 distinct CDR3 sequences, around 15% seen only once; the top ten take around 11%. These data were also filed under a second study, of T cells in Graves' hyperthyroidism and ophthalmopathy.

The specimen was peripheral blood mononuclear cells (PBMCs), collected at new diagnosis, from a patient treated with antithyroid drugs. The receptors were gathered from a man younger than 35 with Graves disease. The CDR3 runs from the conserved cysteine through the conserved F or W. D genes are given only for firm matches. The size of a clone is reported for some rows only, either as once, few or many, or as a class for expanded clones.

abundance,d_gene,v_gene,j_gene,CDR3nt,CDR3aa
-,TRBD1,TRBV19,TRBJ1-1,TGTGCCAGTAGAACAGGGGCAACTGAAGCTTTCTTT,CASRTGATEAFF
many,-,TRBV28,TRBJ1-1,TGTGCCAGCAGTTTATGGGGGGACACTGAAGCTTTCTTT,CASSLWGDTEAFF
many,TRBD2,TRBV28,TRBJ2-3,TGTGCCAGCAGCCTATGGGGTGCTAGCGGGAGCACAGATACGCAGTATTTT,CASSLWGASGSTDTQYF
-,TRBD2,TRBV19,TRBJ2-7,TGTGCCAGTAGTATAGCCGGGACTAGCGCTTACGAGCAGTACTTC,CASSIAGTSAYEQYF
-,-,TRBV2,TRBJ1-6,TGTGCCAGCAGTCTACAGGGCGAGTATAATTCACCCCTCCACTTT,CASSLQGEYNSPLHF
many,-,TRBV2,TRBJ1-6,TGTGCCAGCAGGGCCGAGGGTTCACCCCTCCACTTT,CASRAEGSPLHF
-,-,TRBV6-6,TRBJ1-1,TGTGCCAGCAGTGCCGGATACATGAACACTGAAGCTTTCTTT,CASSAGYMNTEAFF
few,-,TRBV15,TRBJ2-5,TGTGCCAAGGGAGGAGGGACCTACCAAGAGACCCAGTACTTC,CAKGGGTYQETQYF
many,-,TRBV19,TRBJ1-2,TGTGCCAGTAGTATTTTGTCGAGCAACTATGGCTACACCTTC,CASSILSSNYGYTF
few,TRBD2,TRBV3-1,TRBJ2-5,TGTGCCAGCAGTCGTAGCGGGTCCCAAGAGACCCAGTACTTC,CASSRSGSQETQYF
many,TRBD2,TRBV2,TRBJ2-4,TGTGCCAGCAGTGACGGACTAGCAGCCCGGAACATTCAGTACTTC,CASSDGLAARNIQYF
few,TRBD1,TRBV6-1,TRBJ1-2,TGTGCCAGCCGCCCAGGGACAGGGGGCTTCTATGGCTACACCTTC,CASRPGTGGFYGYTF
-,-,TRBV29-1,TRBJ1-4,TGCAGCGTTCTGGCTCGAAATGAAAAACTGTTTTTT,CSVLARNEKLFF
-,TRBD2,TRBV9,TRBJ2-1,TGTGCCAGCAGCGCCCTCACTAGCGGGAGAAAGAATGAGCAGTTCTTC,CASSALTSGRKNEQFF
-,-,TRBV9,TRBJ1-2,TGTGCCAGCAGCGAATCCGGGACAACTCCATATGGCTACACCTTC,CASSESGTTPYGYTF
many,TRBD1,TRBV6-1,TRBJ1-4,TGTGCCAGCAGCACGACAGGGAAAGGTGAAAAACTGTTTTTT,CASSTTGKGEKLFF
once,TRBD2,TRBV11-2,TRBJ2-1,TGTGCCAGCGCCGGAGTCGCGGGAGTCTCCCAATGGAAAAATGAGCAGTTCTTC,CASAGVAGVSQWKNEQFF
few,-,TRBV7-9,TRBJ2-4,TGTGCCAGCAGCTTAGCGCGGTTCCAAGAAGAAAAAAACATTCAGTACTTC,CASSLARFQEEKNIQYF
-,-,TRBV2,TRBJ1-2,TGTGCCAGCAGCCGACAGTCAGCTACGGACTATGGCTACACCTTC,CASSRQSATDYGYTF
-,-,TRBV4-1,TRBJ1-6,TGCGCCAGCAGGGGGGTAAATTCACCCCTCCACTTT,CASRGVNSPLHF
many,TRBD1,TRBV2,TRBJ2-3,TGTGCCAGCAGTGTAGACAGGGGGCCGGCAGATACGCAGTATTTT,CASSVDRGPADTQYF
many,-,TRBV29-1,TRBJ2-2,TGCAGCGTTGGAACGGAACCTGCCATCGGGGAGCTGTTTTTT,CSVGTEPAIGELFF
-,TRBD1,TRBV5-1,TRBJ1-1,TGCGCCAGCCTACCGGGACAGGGGGCGCGAGGGATGAACACTGAAGCTTTCTTT,CASLPGQGARGMNTEAFF
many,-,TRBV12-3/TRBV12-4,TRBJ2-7,TGTGCCAGCAGTTTAGGCAGGACGAGCTCCTACGAGCAGTACTTC,CASSLGRTSSYEQYF
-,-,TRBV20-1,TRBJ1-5,TGCAGTGCTAGCCGGGACTCTAGCAATCAGCCCCAGCATTTT,CSASRDSSNQPQHF
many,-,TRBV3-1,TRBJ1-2,TGTGCCAGCAGCTCACGACAAATGAACTATGGCTACACCTTC,CASSSRQMNYGYTF
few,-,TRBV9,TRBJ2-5,TGTGCCAGCAGCGGCCAGGACGGAACCCAAGAGACCCAGTACTTC,CASSGQDGTQETQYF
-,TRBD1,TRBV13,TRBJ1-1,TGTGCCAGCAGCTCCGGACAGGGGCGTGAAGCTTTCTTT,CASSSGQGREAFF
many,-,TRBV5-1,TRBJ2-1,TGCGCCAGCAGCTTGGAAGCGGCGAGCTCCTACAATGAGCAGTTCTTC,CASSLEAASSYNEQFF
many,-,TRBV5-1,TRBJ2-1,TGCGCCAGCAGCGCCGAGATAGACAATGAGCAGTTCTTC,CASSAEIDNEQFF
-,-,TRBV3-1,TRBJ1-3,TGTGCCAGCAGCCCCGTGGGGGCGGACACCATATATTTT,CASSPVGADTIYF
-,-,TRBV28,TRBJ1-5,TGTGCCAGCAGTTTCGATGTCAATCAGCCCCAGCATTTT,CASSFDVNQPQHF
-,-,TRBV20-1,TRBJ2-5,TGCAGTGCACACCGGGCTTCTCAAGAGACCCAGTACTTC,CSAHRASQETQYF
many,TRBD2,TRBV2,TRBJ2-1,TGTGCCAGCGGCCCTTATGGGACTAGCGGATACAATGAGCAGTTCTTC,CASGPYGTSGYNEQFF
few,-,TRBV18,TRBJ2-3,TGTGCCAGCTCACCGAAGTCCTCAGATACGCAGTATTTT,CASSPKSSDTQYF
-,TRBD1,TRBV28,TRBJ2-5,TGTGCCAGCAGGAAAAGACAGGGCGAGGAGACCCAGTACTTC,CASRKRQGEETQYF
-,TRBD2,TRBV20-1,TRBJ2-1,TGCAGTGCCCCGGGACTAGCGGGATCCATCTCCTACAATGAGCAGTTCTTC,CSAPGLAGSISYNEQFF
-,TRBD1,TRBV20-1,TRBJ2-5,TGCAGTGCTAGCTCAACAGGGGAGTGGGAGACCCAGTACTTC,CSASSTGEWETQYF
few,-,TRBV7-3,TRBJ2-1,TGTGCCAGCAGCTCCTTCCTAGGGATCAATGAGCAGTTCTTC,CASSSFLGINEQFF
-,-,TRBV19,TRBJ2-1,TGTGCCAGTAGTCTCCAAATTACAGGGTACTCCTACAATGAGCAGTTCTTC,CASSLQITGYSYNEQFF
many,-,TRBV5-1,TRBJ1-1,TGTGCCAGCAGCTTCACCGGGACATTGAACACTGAAGCTTTCTTT,CASSFTGTLNTEAFF
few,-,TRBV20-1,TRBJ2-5,TGCAGTGCTATACCCGCCGGAGCTCTAGGAGAGACCCAGTACTTC,CSAIPAGALGETQYF
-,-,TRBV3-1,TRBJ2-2,TGTGCCAGCAGCCAAAAAGGGATGGGACTGCGAAACACCGGGGAGCTGTTTTTT,CASSQKGMGLRNTGELFF
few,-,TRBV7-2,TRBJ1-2,TGTGCCAGCAGCTTAGAGAGCAGTTCTAACTATGGCTACACCTTC,CASSLESSSNYGYTF
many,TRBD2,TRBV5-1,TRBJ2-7,TGCGCCAGCAGCTTGTCACATCGGGGACTAGCGGGAGGACTCTCCTACGAGCAGTACTTC,CASSLSHRGLAGGLSYEQYF
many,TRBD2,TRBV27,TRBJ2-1,TGTGCCAGCAGTTTCCGACTAGCGTCCTACAATGAGCAGTTCTTC,CASSFRLASYNEQFF
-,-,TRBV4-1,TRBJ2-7,TGCGCCAGCAGCCAGGAACCGACCCGGGGGCAGTACTTC,CASSQEPTRGQYF
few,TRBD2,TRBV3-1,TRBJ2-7,TGTGCCAGCAGCCTTAAGGGGCTAGCGGGCTACGAGCAGTACTTC,CASSLKGLAGYEQYF
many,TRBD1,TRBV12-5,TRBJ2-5,TGTGCTAGTGGCACAGGGGTCGAGACCCAGTACTTC,CASGTGVETQYF
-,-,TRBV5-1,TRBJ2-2,TGCGCCAGCAGCTTTCCACCCGGGAGTTCTGGGGTTAAGGAGCTGTTTTTT,CASSFPPGSSGVKELFF
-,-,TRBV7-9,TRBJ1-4,TGTGCCAGCAGCCGGGGCGGTGAAAAACTGTTTTTT,CASSRGGEKLFF
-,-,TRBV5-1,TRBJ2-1,TGCGCCAGCAGCCAGCTTGACCCCCTTCTAGGTGGGGGCAATGAGCAGTTCTTC,CASSQLDPLLGGGNEQFF
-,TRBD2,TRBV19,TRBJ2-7,TGTGCCGGTAGTATCACTAGCGGGAGTATGTACGAGCAGTACTTC,CAGSITSGSMYEQYF
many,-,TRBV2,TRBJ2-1,TGTGCCAGCAGCGTCCGGGACATGGGGAATGAGCAGTTCTTC,CASSVRDMGNEQFF
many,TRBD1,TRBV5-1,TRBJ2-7,TGCGCCAGCAGCTTGGAGACAGGGACCCCCCACGAGCAGTACTTC,CASSLETGTPHEQYF
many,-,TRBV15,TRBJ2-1,TGTGCCACCGTCAAGGGTACAGGGCTCTACAATGAGCAGTTCTTC,CATVKGTGLYNEQFF
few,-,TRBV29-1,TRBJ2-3,TGCAGCGTTACACAATTCCCCAGCACAGATACGCAGTATTTT,CSVTQFPSTDTQYF
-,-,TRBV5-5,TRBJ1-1,TGTGCCAGCTTACGAGAGAACACTGAAGCTTTCTTT,CASLRENTEAFF
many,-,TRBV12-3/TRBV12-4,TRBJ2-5,TGTGCCAGCAGTTTTGACAGTAAAGAGACCCAGTACTTC,CASSFDSKETQYF
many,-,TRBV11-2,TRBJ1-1,TGTGCCAGCAGCGACGATACGAACACTGAAGCTTTCTTT,CASSDDTNTEAFF